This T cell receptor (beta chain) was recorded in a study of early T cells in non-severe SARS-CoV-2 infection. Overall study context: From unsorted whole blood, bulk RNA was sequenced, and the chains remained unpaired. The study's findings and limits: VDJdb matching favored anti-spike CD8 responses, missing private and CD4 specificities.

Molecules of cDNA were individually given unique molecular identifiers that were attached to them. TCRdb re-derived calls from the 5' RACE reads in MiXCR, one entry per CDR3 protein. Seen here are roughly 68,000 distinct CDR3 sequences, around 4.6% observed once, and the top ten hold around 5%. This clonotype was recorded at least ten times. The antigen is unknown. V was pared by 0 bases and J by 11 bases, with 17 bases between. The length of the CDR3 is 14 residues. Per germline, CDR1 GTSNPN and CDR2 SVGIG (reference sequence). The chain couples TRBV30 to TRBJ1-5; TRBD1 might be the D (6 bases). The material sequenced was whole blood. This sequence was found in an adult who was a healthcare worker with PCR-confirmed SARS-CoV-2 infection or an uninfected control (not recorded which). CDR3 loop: CAWSVAGASSAQHF. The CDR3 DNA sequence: TGTGCCTGGAGTGTCGCAGGGGCTTCTTCGGCCCAGCATTTT.